Sequencing of this T cell receptor beta chain was carried out in a study of immune evolution from preneoplasia to lung adenocarcinoma. Study overall: HLA loss of heterozygosity: 5.5% to 8.5% AIS, roughly 15% MIA, over 25% ADC, none AAH. General observations from the study: Highest clonality occurred in KRAS-mutant, not EGFR-mutant or double wild-type, nodules.

With regard to this clone: Antigen: not known.

After pathologic assessment, macro-dissection selected premalignant or tumor cells for extraction. Here immunoSEQ multiplex PCR was the method, and the copy in TCRdb shows in-frame clones only, minus some. The data contain several thousand clones, 60% to 85% of them singletons. The CDR3 contains 13 residues. The V end lost 1 base, the J end lost 4 bases, and 7 bases lay between the germline ends. From germline, CDR1 is LGHNA and CDR2 YNFKEQ. The source of this sequence is a person between 55 and 80 years old with lung adenocarcinoma. Sequences were obtained from FFPE minimally invasive lung adenocarcinoma tissue. The rearrangement uses TRBV4-2 and TRBJ1-2; unclear D gene. The CDR3 DNA reads TGTGCCAGCAGCCAAGTATCGACCTATGGCTACACCTTC. Translated, it gives CASSQVSTYGYTF.